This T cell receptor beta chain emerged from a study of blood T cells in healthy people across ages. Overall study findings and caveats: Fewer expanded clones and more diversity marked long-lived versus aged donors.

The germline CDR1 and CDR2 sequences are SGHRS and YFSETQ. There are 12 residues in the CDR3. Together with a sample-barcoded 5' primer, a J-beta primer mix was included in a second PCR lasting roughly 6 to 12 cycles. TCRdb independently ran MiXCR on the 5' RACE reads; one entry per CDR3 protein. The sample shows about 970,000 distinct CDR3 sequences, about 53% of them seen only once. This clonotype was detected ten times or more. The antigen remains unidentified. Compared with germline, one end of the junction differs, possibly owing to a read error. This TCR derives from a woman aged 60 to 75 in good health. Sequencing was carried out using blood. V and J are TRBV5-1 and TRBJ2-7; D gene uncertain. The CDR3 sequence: CASSFGTYEQYF. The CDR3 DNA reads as TGTGCCAGCAGTTTCGGTACCTACGAGCAGTACTTC.